What follows describes a single TCR beta chain. This CDR3 has 17 residues. In germline, CDR1 is SGHKS, CDR2 YYEKEE (reference sequence). Losses at the gene ends were 3 bases for V and 2 bases for J; bases not matched to a gene: 12. The sample comes from a study of OX40 agonist ivuxolimab in advanced cancers. Sequencing used immunoSEQ multiplex PCR; TCRdb keeps in-frame clones, though not all of them. The table includes some 19,000 clones, roughly 80% detected once. This chain connects TRBV5-5 to TRBJ2-7, with 9 nucleotides matching TRBD1. The specimen comprised CD4+ or CD8+ T cells sorted from blood, sampled in a trial of the OX40 agonist ivuxolimab. The receptor was derived from an adult with an advanced solid tumor such as melanoma, head and neck, liver or kidney cancer. The CDR3 region has the DNA TGTGCCAGCAGCTACTCCGGGACAGGGTCTCCGACCTACGAGCAGTACTTC. Translated, it gives CASSYSGTGSPTYEQYF. Combining the CDR3 with reference TRBV5-5 and TRBJ2-7 gives the whole variable domain DAGVTQSPTHLIKTRGQQVTLRCSPISGHKSVSWYQQVLGQGPQFIFQYYEKEERGRGNFPDRFSARQFPNYSSELNVNALLLGDSALYLCASSYSGTGSPTYEQYFGPGTRLTVT.